The clone carrying this T cell receptor beta chain has more than one count but fewer than ten. The antigen remains unidentified. Germline lookup yields CDR1 MGHRA and CDR2 YSYEKL. The CDR3 sequence is 16 residues long. Trimming took 4 bases from V and 5 from J; bases not matched to a gene: 10. These data originate in a study of beta chain features in type 1 diabetes. Overall study results and limits: More deletions and fewer insertions at VDJ junctions were found in patients with type 1 diabetes. Shorter TCRB CDR3s, moderately but significantly so, were found in Type 1 diabetes patients in all four CD4+ subsets. Relative to healthy donors, patients appeared to have naive, central memory and Treg TCRB repertoires that were more similar.

Over 95% purity was reached by all sorted populations. What was sequenced were expressed TCRB transcripts, since all of the isolated RNA had been reverse transcribed. An average of about 3.6 million reads was obtained for naive, central memory and regulatory T cell samples. Here immunoSEQ multiplex PCR was the method, and the copy in TCRdb shows in-frame clones only, minus some. The sample consists of a few hundred thousand clones, over 14% of them appearing once. Sequencing input: naive CD4+ T cells from blood. This clonotype originated in a man in his late teens or twenties with type 1 diabetes. V gene TRBV4-1 combines with J gene TRBJ1-5; 8 positions agree with TRBD1. The CDR3 region has the DNA TGCGCCAGCAGCCTGAATGGACAGGGTAGGGATCAGCCCCAGCATTTT. This translates into CASSLNGQGRDQPQHF.